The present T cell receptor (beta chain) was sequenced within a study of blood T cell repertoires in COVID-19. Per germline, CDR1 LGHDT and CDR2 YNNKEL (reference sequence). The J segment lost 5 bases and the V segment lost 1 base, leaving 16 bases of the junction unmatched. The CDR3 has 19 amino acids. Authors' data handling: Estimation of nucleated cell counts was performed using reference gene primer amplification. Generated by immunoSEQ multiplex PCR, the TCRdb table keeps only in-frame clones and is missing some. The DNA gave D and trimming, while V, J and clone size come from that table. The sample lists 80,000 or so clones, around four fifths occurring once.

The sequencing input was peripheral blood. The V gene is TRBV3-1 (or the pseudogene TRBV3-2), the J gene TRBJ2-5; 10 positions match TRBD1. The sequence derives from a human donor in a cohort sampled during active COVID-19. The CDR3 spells CASSQGIRGQGPSRETQYF. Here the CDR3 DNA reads TGTGCCAGCAGCCAAGGAATAAGGGGACAGGGGCCATCCCGGGAGACCCAGTACTTC.